The clone carrying this TCR beta chain was recorded many times. The antigen remains undetermined. This specimen comes from a study of T cells in Graves' hyperthyroidism and ophthalmopathy. Germline-derived CDR1 and CDR2 are MNHEY and SMNVEV (reference sequence). V shed 8 bases and J shed 10 bases, with 12 bases lying between them. The CDR3 contains 11 residues. Findings and caveats of the study: Blood shared most expanded thyroid clonotypes above 0.001.

In patients aged 18 to 65, hyperthyroidism was newly diagnosed, with duration under 2 months. Exclusion criteria comprised uncontrolled infection, other autoimmune disease, pregnancy or lactation. From RNA transcripts, TCR beta CDR3 regions were amplified. The HTBI set primed first-round TCR CDR3 RT-PCR. TCRdb reprocessed the multiplex PCR reads with MiXCR, giving one entry per CDR3 protein. The sample carries approximately 400,000 distinct CDR3 sequences, 15% recorded once. Sequences were obtained from blood. This TCR was sampled from a woman aged 25-40 years with Graves' hyperthyroidism. The chain couples TRBV27 to TRBJ2-1; D may be TRBD1 (6 bases). CDR3 coding DNA: TGTGCCAGCCCACAGGGAGACGAGCAGTTCTTC. Its translation: CASPQGDEQFF.